This T cell receptor beta chain was obtained from a study of CD8 T cells in ankylosing spondylitis. The study's findings and limits: Existing reports had already noted some motif variants in reactive arthritis synovial fluid and blood. Disease-linked clones were CD8+ and relatively rare in peripheral blood. Ankylosing spondylitis blood appeared to be characterized by a TCR beta motif of several highly homologous variants.

Quantitative 5'-RACE with molecular barcodes was used to make the TCR beta libraries. From the 5' RACE reads, TCRdb called clonotypes with MiXCR, one entry per CDR3 protein. The sample records 450,000 to 550,000 distinct CDR3 sequences, over 4% being singletons. Germline loops: CDR1 SGHKS, CDR2 YYEKEE (reference sequence). This CDR3 region has 13 residues. V gave up 1 base and J gave up 6 bases, with 10 bases separating them. This clonotype was counted at least ten times. Its antigen remains unidentified. The chain is built from TRBV5-5 and TRBJ1-1; D uncertain. This receptor was taken from a male donor with ankylosing spondylitis. Sequenced sample: blood, either unsorted or a sorted T cell fraction (not recorded which). DNA for the CDR3: TGTGCCAGCAGCTTGACCTACCAATCTGAAGCTTTCTTT. Protein sequence: CASSLTYQSEAFF.